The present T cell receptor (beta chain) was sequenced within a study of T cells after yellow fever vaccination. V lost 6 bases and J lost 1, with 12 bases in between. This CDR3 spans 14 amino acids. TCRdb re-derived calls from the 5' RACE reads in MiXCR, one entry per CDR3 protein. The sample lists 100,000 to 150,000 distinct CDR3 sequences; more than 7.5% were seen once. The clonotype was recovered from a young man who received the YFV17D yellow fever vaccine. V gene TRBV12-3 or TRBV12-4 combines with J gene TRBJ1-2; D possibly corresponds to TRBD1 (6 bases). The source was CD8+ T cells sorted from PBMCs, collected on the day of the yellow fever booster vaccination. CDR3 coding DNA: TGTGCCAGCAGCCCGGGGGGCCTTAACTATGGCTACACCTTC. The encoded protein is CASSPGGLNYGYTF.